This T cell receptor (beta chain) was found in a study of cytomegalovirus exposure and HLA in healthy donors (dated by TCRdb to about 2017). With respect to the entire study: An earlier analysis of several hundred of the donors reported about 250 Gb of sequence data and some 100 million unique TCR beta sequences from roughly 180 million T cells. A later analysis re-analyzed previously published TCR beta repertoires from approximately 700 donors and added high-resolution HLA genotyping to study TCR occurrence patterns. Across 398 genotyped donors of the cohort, an average of approximately 200,000 unique TCR beta nucleotide sequences per donor were sequenced, and approximately 17% of those sequences were non-productive. Donor age, sex, ethnicity and CMV serostatus were compiled alongside the repertoire data. Genome-wide SNP genotypes for about 65% of the 666 donors were used in a later genetic analysis, which treated that subset as a discovery cohort. Using immunosequencing, the study profiled T cell repertoires from 640 or so subjects and related those repertoires to cytomegalovirus serostatus. Every repertoire in the discovery cohort had been generated on one and the same sequencing platform. To decide whether each TCR beta V gene segment behaved as functional or pseudogenic, an earlier analysis of several hundred of the donors relied on high-throughput TCR beta sequencing. The number of donors typed differed by locus, with 629-630 for A, B, C, DRB1 and DQB1, around 500 for DQA1, 600 to 610 for DPA1, and roughly 450 for DPB1. To predict cytomegalovirus infection status, the study combined high-throughput TCR immunosequencing, statistical association of individual TCRs with disease status, and machine learning. Around 320 gigabases of sequencing data and 80 million or so unique TCR sequences were included in an early release covering roughly 700 HLA-typed donors. Of the 398 genotyped donors, more than 75% were placed in the genetic ancestry cluster associated with self-reported Caucasian donors. Class I and class II HLA loci were covered by the typing at four-digit resolution. The later analysis used no new phenotypic data to find candidate immune exposures, relying instead on TCR beta sequences and their occurrence across donors. Several DR-DQ haplotypes were handled as single units for association and clustering, since linkage in the cohort was strong. In addition to the first cohort of 666 subjects, a separate validation cohort of approximately 130 different subjects was used. The aim of the study was to test whether cataloging public T cell receptors could identify signatures of past pathogen exposure. General study outcomes and caveats: According to a later genetic analysis, donors in an Asian-associated ancestry cluster had fewer N-insertions in productive TCRs than the approximately 630-donor mean. Because counts were too low, fewer than 20 rarely observed V segments, including chromosome 9 orphons, were excluded from the earlier analysis of several hundred of the donors. Some IMGT-functional V segments, including TRBV6-2 and TRBV6-3, could not be distinguished by the 87-base-pair reads and were therefore excluded. In the study, about 150 TCR beta chains were listed as associated with cytomegalovirus. Across donors, most TCR sequences were observed very rarely, whereas some public TCRs were present in many individuals. At a false discovery rate of 0.05, a later analysis linked 15,000 to 20,000 TCR beta sequences to specific HLA alleles. HLA typing was unavailable for some donors at each locus, so association tests used only the typed subset. In a later analysis, HLA-associated TCR beta chains were found to be more clonally expanded and to have lower generation probabilities than equally common non-associated chains. In a later analysis, TCR association rates were found to vary across HLA loci, with the most associated TCRs seen for DRB1 alleles and the fewest for HLA-C alleles. A later analysis found that most CMV-associated TCR beta chains appeared HLA-restricted, with HLA associations seemingly driven largely by CMV exposure. A further reported finding was that TCR beta sequences accurately predicted the HLA-A and HLA-B alleles for most subjects in the first cohort. Linkage disequilibrium might explain the correlated functional status among segregating V segments, but an unknown experimental factor could not be excluded. The authors suggested that the approach could potentially be extended to other disease states and immunological phenotypes. In both the original and validation cohorts, the classifier was reported to diagnose cytomegalovirus status with high specificity and sensitivity. In a later analysis, several top co-occurrence clusters were reported to appear linked to parvovirus B19, influenza, CMV and Epstein-Barr virus. Assigning TCR associations to individual alleles was difficult when HLA alleles, especially DR and DQ, strongly co-occurred. In vitro tests confirmed that a few of the cytomegalovirus-associated TCR beta chains recognize cytomegalovirus antigens. A later genetic analysis associated a missense DCLRE1C variant with V-gene and J-gene trimming of TCR beta chains, and an independent cohort replicated the association. Broadly in line with IMGT annotations, most TCR beta V segments showed up in productive rearrangements about 90% or about 30% of the time in an earlier analysis of 450 to 600 of the donors. Presence/absence analyses assumed roughly uniform sequencing depth across donors, an assumption that may not hold. A group of highly shared sequence variants was considered likely to be a technical artifact of the sequencing pipeline. This cohort had only TCR beta chains sequenced, and the lack of alpha or paired-chain data limited which features could be detected. Immune exposure information for the cohort was limited to CMV serostatus.

The library was made by the immunoSEQ multiplex PCR assay. For the multiplex PCR, a mixture combining 60 forward primers for TCR Vbeta segments and 13 reverse primers for TCR Jbeta segments was used. Amplification of the CDR3 region of rearranged TCR beta genes was performed with a multiplex PCR assay on genomic DNA. Amplified TCR beta libraries were sequenced as 87-base-pair reads on the Illumina HiSeq System. In the paper's pipeline: Across the 600 to 700 repertoires, a later analysis counted approximately 75 million unique TCR beta chains, roughly 11 million of which were shared by at least two donors. To remove PCR and sequencing errors, raw reads were error-corrected and collapsed into unique sequences using a nearest-neighbor algorithm that merged closely related sequences. To assign V, D and J gene segments, CDR3 sequences were aligned to IMGT reference sequences. For a sequence to be retained, a match of at least six nucleotides to both a V gene segment and a J gene segment was required. Rearrangements were called productive when the CDR3 lacked stop codons and stayed in frame with V and J; all others were non-productive. CDR3 was defined by IMGT convention, running from the second conserved V-encoded cysteine to the conserved J-encoded phenylalanine. Sequences without an unambiguous match to a single V gene segment were excluded from the earlier analysis of a few hundred of the donors. An earlier analysis of 500 to 700 of the donors classified V segments as functional when productive rearrangements were above 56.7% and as segregating when the standard deviation between donors was above 5%. A statistical classification framework was built to diagnose cytomegalovirus status from the catalog of TCR beta chain sequences. In a later analysis, V and J genes were assigned by comparing TCR nucleotide sequences against IMGT/GENE-DB human TR gene sequences. In a later analysis, CDR3 sequences and most-parsimonious VDJ recombination scenarios were assigned using the TCRdist pipeline. In a later analysis, every TCR beta chain was defined by the combination of its CDR3 amino acid sequence and its V-gene family, and reads without a unique V-gene family were dropped. In a later analysis, fewer than 600 highly shared, low-generation-probability nucleotide sequences were removed to address suspected cross-contamination and a sequencing artifact. A later analysis calculated a clonal expansion index for each public chain from normalized within-repertoire ranks of inferred template counts. In a later analysis, generation probabilities were computed using a VDJ recombination model fitted to out-of-frame rearrangements, and the results were checked against IGoR. In a later analysis, TCR-TCR, TCR-HLA and TCR-CMV co-occurrence was scored with hypergeometric tests, and a repertoire-size bias correction was applied to TCR pairs. In a later analysis, false discovery rates were estimated by permuting HLA or CMV assignments 20 times. In a later analysis, co-occurring TCRs were grouped with DBSCAN, and TCRdist sequence similarity was added when clustering was performed within HLA-allele-positive subsets. For co-occurrence clustering, repertoires with fewer than 30,000 or more than 120,000 public chains were excluded, along with five repertoires with anomalous nucleotide sharing. TCRdb took over this immuneACCESS table, retaining in-frame rearrangements with V and J assigned. Such tables are incomplete; in checked studies, under half of the missing clones stem from an unresolved V gene, and the remainder is unexplained. The V and J calls and the clone size are those of that table, but D and trimming were determined from the DNA. This sample comprises 110,000 or so clones, 74% of them detected only once. In total, the top ten clones hold approximately 2% of the sample.

The CDR3, from cysteine to phenylalanine, totals 13 residues. Solely the CDR3 DNA is kept, with 39 bases framed from the first base. Ends trimmed: V by 5 bases, J by 7 bases; bases unmatched to a gene: 7. CDR1 and CDR2 are read off the germline V gene as SGHTA and FQGNSA. In the case of this clone: Its antigen has not been determined. Base qualities are not recorded, but no much larger clone differs from it by a single base.

The cohort consisted of hundreds of healthy bone marrow donors. All cohort members were sampled while nominally healthy, although unrecorded immune exposures were likely present. Of the approximately 670 cohort members, some 270 had positive CMV serostatus and about 360 had negative CMV serostatus, and CMV serostatus was not recorded for the donor. Each donor provided a peripheral blood sample, and peripheral blood mononuclear cells were used for TCR beta sequencing. Genomic DNA was extracted from the blood cell samples with the Qiagen DNeasy Blood Extraction Kit. The sample consisted of PBMCs. This chain joins TRBV7-2 to TRBJ2-5, with TRBD2 identical over 7 junction bases. The receptor was isolated from a human donor in good health. In nucleotide form, the sequence is TGTGCCAGCAGCGGGACTACCCTTGCGACCCAGTACTTC. Its translation reads: CASSGTTLATQYF.